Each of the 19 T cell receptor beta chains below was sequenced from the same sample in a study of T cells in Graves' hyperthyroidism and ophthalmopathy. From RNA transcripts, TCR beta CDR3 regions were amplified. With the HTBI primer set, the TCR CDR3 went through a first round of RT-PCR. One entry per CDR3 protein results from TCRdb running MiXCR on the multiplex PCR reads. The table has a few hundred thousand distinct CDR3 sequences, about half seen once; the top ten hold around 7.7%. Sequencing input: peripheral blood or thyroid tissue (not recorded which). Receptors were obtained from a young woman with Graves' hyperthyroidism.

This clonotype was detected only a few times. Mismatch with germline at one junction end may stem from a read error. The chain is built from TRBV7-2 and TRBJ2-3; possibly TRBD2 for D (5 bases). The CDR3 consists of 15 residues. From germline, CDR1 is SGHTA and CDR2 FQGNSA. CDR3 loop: CASSQDSPSSDTQYF. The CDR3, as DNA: TGCGCCAGCAGCCAAGATAGTCCTAGCTCAGATACGCAGTATTTT.

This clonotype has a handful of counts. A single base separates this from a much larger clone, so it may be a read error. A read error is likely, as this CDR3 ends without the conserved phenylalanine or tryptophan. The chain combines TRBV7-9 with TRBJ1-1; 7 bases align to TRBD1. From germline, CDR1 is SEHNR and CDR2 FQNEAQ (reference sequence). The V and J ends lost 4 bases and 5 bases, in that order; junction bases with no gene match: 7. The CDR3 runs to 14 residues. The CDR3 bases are TGTGCCAGCAGCTCCATGGCAGGGGGAACTGAAGCTTTCCTT. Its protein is CASSSMAGGTEAFL.

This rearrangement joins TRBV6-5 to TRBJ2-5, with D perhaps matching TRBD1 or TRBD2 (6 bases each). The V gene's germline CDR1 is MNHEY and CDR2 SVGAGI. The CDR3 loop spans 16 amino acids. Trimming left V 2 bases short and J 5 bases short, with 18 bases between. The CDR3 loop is CASSYLTGGSRETQYF. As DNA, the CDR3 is TGTGCCAGCAGTTACCTGACAGGAGGGAGCAGGGAGACCCAGTACTTC.

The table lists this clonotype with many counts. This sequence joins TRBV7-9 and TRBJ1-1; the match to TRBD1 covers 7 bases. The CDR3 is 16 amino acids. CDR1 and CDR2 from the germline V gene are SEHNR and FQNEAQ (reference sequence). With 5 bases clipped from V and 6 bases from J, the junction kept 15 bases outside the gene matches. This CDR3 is CASSHREGGGGPEAFF. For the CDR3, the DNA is TGTGCCAGCAGCCACCGGGAGGGAGGGGGCGGGCCTGAAGCTTTCTTT.

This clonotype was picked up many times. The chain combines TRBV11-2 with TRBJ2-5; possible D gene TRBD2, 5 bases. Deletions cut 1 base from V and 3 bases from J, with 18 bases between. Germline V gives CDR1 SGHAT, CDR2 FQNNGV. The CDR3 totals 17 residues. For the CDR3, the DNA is TGTGCCAGCAGCTTAGTGGTGGTAGCGACGGTGGAAGAGACCCAGTACTTC. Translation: CASSLVVVATVEETQYF.

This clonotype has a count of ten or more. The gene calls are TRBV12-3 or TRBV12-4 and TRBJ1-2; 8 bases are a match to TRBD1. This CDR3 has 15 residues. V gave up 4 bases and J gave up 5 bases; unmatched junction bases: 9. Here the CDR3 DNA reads TGTGCCAGCAGTTACACTCGACAGGGGTCTTATGGCTACACCTTC. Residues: CASSYTRQGSYGYTF.

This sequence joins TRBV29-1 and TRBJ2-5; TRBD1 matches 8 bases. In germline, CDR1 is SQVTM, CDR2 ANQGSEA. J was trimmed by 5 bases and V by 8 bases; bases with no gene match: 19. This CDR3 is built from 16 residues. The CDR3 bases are TGCAGCAGTGAAGGCAGGGGGCTCGTTGGGCGGGAGACCCAGTACTTC. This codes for CSSEGRGLVGRETQYF.

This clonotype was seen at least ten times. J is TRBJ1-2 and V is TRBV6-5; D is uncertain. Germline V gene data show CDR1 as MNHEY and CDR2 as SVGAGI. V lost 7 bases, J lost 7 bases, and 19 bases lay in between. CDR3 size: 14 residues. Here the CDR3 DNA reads TGTGCCAGCATGGGTTCTCTGGAAGAGGGTGGCTACACCTTC. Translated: CASMGSLEEGGYTF.

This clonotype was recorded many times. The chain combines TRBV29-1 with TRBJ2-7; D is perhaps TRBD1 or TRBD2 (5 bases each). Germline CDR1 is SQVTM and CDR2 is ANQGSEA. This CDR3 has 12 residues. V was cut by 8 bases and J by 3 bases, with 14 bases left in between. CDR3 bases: TGCAGCTCCGGGGACGGAATCTACGAGCAGTACTTC. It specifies CSSGDGIYEQYF.

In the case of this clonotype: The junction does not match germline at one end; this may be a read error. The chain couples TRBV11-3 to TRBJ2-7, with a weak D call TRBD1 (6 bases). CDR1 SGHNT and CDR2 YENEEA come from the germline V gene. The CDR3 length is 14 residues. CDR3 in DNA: TGTGCCAGCAGCTTAGAACAGGGCTCCTACGGGCAGTACTTC. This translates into CASSLEQGSYGQYF.

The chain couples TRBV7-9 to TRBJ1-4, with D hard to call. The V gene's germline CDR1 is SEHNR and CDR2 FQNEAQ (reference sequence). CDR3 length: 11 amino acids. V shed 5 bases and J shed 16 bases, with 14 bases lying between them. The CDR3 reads CASSTTSISFF. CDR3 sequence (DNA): TGTGCCAGCAGCACGACTAGTATATCGTTTTTT.

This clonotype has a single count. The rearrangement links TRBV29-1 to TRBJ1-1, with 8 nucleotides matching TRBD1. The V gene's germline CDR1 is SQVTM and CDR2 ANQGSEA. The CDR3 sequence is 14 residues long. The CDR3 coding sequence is TGCACCTGTGGTACCGGGACAGGGAACACTGAAGCTTTCTTT. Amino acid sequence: CTCGTGTGNTEAFF.

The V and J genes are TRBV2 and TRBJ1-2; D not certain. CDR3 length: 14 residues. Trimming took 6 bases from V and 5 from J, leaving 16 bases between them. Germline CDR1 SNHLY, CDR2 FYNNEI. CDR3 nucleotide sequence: TGTGCCAGCAGCGAAAGGGCGGCGGGGTATGGCTACACCTTC. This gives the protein CASSERAAGYGYTF.

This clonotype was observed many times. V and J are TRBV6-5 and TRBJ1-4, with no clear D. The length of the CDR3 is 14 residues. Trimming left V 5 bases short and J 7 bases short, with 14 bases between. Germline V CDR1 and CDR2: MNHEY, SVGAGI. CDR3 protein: CASSRAPPGEKLFF. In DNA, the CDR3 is TGTGCCAGCAGTCGGGCCCCCCCGGGTGAAAAACTGTTTTTT.

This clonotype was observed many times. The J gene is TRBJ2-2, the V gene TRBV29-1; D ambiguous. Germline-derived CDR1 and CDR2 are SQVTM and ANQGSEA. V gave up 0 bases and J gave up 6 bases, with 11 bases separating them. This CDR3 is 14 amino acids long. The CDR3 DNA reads TGCAGCGTTGAAGATCTTAAACGGGCCGGGGAGCTGTTTTTT. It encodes CSVEDLKRAGELFF.

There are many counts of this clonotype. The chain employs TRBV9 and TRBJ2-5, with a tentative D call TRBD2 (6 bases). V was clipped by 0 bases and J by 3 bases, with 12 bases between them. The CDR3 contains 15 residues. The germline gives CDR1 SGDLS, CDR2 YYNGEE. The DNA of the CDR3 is TGTGCCAGCAGCGTAGGGGAGGTAGCGGAAGAGACCCAGTACTTC. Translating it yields CASSVGEVAEETQYF.

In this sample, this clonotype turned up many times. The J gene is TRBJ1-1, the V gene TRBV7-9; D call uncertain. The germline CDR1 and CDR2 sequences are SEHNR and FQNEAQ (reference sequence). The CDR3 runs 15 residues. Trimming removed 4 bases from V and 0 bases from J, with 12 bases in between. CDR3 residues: CASSSRLPMNTEAFF. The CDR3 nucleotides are TGTGCCAGCAGCTCTCGCCTGCCTATGAACACTGAAGCTTTCTTT.

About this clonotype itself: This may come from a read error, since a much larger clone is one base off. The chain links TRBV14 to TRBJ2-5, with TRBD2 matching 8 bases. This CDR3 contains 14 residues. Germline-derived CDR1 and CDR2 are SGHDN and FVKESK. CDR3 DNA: TGTGCCAGCAGCCAAGGACTAGCGATTGAGACCCGGTACTTC. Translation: CASSQGLAIETRYF.

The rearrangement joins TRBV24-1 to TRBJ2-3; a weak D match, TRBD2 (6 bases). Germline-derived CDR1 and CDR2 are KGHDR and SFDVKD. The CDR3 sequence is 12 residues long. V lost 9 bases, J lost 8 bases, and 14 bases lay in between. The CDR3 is CATVGGIGTQYF. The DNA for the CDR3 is TGTGCCACCGTTGGGGGGATTGGTACGCAGTATTTT.